This T cell receptor (beta chain) derives from a study of PD-1 blockade in classical Hodgkin lymphoma. Study-level findings and limits: Some patients started nivolumab under 1 year after ASCT, and they were excluded. CD8+ TCR diversity did not rise significantly by C4D1, unlike CD4+.

The assay was immunoSEQ multiplex PCR, and TCRdb's table has in-frame clones only and misses some. The table lists approximately 80,000 clones, under 90% of them singletons. There was relapse after autologous stem cell transplantation in every patient, and there was variation in brentuximab vedotin exposure. As to this clone: Its antigen remains unknown.

Germline CDR1 reads LNHDA; CDR2 reads SQIVND (reference sequence). There are 14 residues in the CDR3. With 2 bases removed from V and 3 bases from J, the gap between germline ends came to 8 bases. This specimen was peripheral blood mononuclear cells (PBMCs), taken at baseline. The V gene is TRBV19, the J gene TRBJ1-5; TRBD1 is a possible D gene (5 bases). The receptor was derived from a human donor with classical Hodgkin lymphoma. Here the CDR3 DNA reads TGTGCCAGTAGTATAACAGGTCTCAATCAGCCCCAGCATTTT. It yields the protein CASSITGLNQPQHF.